In its sample, the clone carrying this T cell receptor (beta chain) was seen a few times. This CDR3 spans 15 amino acids. CDR1 is SQVTM, CDR2 ANQGSEA, per germline. Trimming took off 8 bases at V and 0 bases at J, with 19 bases between the two ends. Each subset's genomic DNA was shared equally among a number of immunoSEQ plates. PBMC DNA, left unsorted, was sequenced on ten immunoSEQ deep assay plates. Clones were read by immunoSEQ multiplex PCR, and TCRdb kept only the in-frame ones, dropping some. The sample contains about 470,000 clones, around 79% of which appear only once. These data come from a study of shared clonotypes between healthy human individuals. Study-level background: A couple of female and a few male donors aged 18 to 49 were enrolled.

The source material was PBMCs. The clonotype originates from a woman between 40 and 50 years old in good health. Some clones in this sample may be carry-over from other donors' samples. This chain connects TRBV29-1 to TRBJ2-5; D might be TRBD2 (6 bases). DNA of the CDR3: TGCAGCACCCGTGGGGGAGGTTGGTACCAAGAGACCCAGTACTTC. Translation: CSTRGGGWYQETQYF.